This T cell receptor (beta chain) is from a study of CD8 T cells in ankylosing spondylitis. Study-wide findings and caveats: Disease-linked clones were CD8+ and relatively rare in peripheral blood. Prior literature has documented some motif variants in synovial fluid and blood from reactive arthritis. Reportedly, significant enrichment of disease-linked clones occurred in matched ankylosing spondylitis synovial fluid. Seven to nine highly homologous variants made up a TCR beta motif that seemed to typify ankylosing spondylitis blood.

CDR1 is LGHNA, CDR2 YSLEER, per germline. The CDR3 loop spans 17 amino acids. The V gene lost 0 bases and the J gene lost 4 bases, with 16 bases spanning the gap. This clonotype appeared a few times. Its antigen is as yet unknown. Libraries for TCR beta were made by quantitative 5'-RACE with molecular barcodes. TCRdb used MiXCR to reprocess the 5' RACE reads, holding one entry per CDR3 protein. The sample contains some 330,000 distinct CDR3 sequences, around 8% of which appear only once. Sequencing was carried out using blood, either unsorted or a sorted T cell fraction (not recorded which). The V gene is TRBV4-3, the J gene TRBJ1-3, with TRBD1 as a possible D gene (5 bases). The sequence was collected from a male donor with ankylosing spondylitis. For the CDR3, the DNA is TGCGCCAGCAGCCAAGATCTAGTCGGGGCGGACGGAAACACCATATATTTT. This sequence encodes CASSQDLVGADGNTIYF.